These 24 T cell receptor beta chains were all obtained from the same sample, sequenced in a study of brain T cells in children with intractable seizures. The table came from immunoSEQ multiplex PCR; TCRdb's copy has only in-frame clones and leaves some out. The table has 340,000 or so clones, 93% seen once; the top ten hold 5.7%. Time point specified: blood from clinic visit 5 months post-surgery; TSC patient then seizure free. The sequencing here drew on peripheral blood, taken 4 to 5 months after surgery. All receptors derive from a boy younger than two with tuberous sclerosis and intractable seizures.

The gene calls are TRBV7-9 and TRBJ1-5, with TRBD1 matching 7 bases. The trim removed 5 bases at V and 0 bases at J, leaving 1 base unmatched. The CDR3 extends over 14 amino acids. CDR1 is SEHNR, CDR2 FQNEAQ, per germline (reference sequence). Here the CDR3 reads CASSGDSSNQPQHF. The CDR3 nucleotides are TGTGCCAGCAGCGGGGACAGTAGCAATCAGCCCCAGCATTTT.

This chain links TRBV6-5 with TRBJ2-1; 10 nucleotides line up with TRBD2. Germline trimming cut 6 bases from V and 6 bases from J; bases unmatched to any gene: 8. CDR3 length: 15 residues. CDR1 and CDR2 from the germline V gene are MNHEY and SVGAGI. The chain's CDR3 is CASRRLAGKGNEQFF. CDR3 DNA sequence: TGTGCCAGCAGGCGACTAGCGGGTAAGGGCAATGAGCAGTTCTTC.

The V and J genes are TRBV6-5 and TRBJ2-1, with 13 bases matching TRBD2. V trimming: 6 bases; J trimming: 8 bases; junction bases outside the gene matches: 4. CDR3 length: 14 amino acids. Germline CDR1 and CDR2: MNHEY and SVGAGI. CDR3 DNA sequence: TGTGCCAGCAGCGGACTAGCGGGGGTGTATGAGCAGTTCTTC. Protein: CASSGLAGVYEQFF.

CDR3 amino acids: CASSFGLRTNEQFF. As DNA, the CDR3 is TGTGCCAGCAGCTTCGGGCTGAGGACCAATGAGCAGTTCTTC. The V call is TRBV7-2, the J call TRBJ2-1; D not resolved. The germline V gene has CDR1 SGHTA and CDR2 FQGNSA. V lost 3 bases, J lost 6 bases, and 12 bases lay in between. The CDR3 has 14 amino acids.

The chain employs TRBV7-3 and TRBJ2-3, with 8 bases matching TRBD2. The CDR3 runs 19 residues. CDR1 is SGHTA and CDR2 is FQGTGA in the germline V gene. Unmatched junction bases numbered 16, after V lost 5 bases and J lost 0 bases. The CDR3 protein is CASSPTGLVGRGSTDTQYF. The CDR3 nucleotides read TGTGCCAGCAGCCCAACGGGACTAGTTGGGCGGGGGAGCACAGATACGCAGTATTTT.

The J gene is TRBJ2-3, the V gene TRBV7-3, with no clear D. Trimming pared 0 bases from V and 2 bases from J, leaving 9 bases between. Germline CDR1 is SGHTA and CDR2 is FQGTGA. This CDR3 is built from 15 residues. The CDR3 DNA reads TGTGCCAGCAGCTTAACAGGCAGCAACACAGATACGCAGTATTTT. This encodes CASSLTGSNTDTQYF. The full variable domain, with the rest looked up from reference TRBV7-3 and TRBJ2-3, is GAGVSQTPSNKVTEKGKYVELRCDPISGHTALYWYRQSLGQGPEFLIYFQGTGAADDSGLPNDRFFAVRPEGSVSTLKIQRTERGDSAVYLCASSLTGSNTDTQYFGPGTRLTVL.

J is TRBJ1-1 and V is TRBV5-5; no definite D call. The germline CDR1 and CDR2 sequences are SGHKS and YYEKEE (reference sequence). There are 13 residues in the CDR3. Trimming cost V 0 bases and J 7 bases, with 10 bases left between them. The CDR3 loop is CASSLGHVGEAFF. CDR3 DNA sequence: TGTGCCAGCAGCTTGGGACATGTGGGTGAAGCTTTCTTT. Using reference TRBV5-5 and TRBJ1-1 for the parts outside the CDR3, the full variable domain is DAGVTQSPTHLIKTRGQQVTLRCSPISGHKSVSWYQQVLGQGPQFIFQYYEKEERGRGNFPDRFSARQFPNYSSELNVNALLLGDSALYLCASSLGHVGEAFFGQGTRLTVV.

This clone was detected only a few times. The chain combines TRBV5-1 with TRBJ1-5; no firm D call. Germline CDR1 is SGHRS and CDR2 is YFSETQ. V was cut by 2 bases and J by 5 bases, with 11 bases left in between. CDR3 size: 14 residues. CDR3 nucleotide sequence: TGCGCCAGCAGCTTAGGAGGGATGGATCAGCCCCAGCATTTT. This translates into CASSLGGMDQPQHF.

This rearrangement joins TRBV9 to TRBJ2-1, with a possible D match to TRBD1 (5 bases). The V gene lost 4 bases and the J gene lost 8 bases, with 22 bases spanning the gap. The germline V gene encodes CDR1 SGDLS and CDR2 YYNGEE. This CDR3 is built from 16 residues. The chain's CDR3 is CASSPRTLRSGDEQFF. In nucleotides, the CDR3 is TGTGCCAGCAGCCCTAGGACATTAAGGTCAGGCGATGAGCAGTTCTTC.

The DNA of the CDR3 is TGTGCCAGCAGGGACACCGAGATGAACACTGAAGCTTTCTTT. Its translation: CASRDTEMNTEAFF. The chain joins TRBV6-4 to TRBJ1-1; TRBD1 is a possible D gene (5 bases). V lost 6 bases and J lost 0, with 11 bases in between. In germline, CDR1 is MRHNA, CDR2 SNTAGT. The CDR3 has 14 amino acids.

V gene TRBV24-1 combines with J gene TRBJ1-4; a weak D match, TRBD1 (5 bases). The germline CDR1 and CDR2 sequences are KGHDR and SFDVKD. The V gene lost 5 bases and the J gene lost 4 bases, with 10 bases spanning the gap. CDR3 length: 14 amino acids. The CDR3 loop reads CATSVAGNNEKLFF. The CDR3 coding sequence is TGTGCCACCAGTGTCGCAGGGAATAATGAAAAACTGTTTTTT.

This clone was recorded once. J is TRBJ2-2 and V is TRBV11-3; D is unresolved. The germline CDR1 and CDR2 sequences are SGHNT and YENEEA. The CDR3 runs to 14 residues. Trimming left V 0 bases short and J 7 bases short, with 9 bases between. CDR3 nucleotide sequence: TGTGCCAGCAGCTTAGATAGGATGGGCGGGGAGCTGTTTTTT. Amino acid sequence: CASSLDRMGGELFF.

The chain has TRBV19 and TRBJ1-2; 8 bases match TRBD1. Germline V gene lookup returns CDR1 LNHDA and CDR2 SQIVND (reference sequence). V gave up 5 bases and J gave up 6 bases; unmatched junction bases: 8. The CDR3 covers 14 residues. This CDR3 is CASSPTGARDGYTF. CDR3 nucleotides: TGTGCCAGTAGTCCGACAGGGGCGCGGGATGGCTACACCTTC.

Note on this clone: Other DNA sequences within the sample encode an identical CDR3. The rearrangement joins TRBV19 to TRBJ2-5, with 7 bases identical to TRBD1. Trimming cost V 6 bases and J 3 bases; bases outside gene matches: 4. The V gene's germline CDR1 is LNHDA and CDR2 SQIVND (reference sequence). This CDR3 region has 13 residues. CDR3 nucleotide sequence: TGTGCCAGTAGCGCCGACAGGGAAGAGACCCAGTACTTC. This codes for CASSADREETQYF.

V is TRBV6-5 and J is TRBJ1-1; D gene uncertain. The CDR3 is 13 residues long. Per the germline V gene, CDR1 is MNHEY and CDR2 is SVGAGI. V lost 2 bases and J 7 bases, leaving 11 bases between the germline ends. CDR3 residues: CASSYRRFYEAFF. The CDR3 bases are TGTGCCAGCAGTTACCGACGGTTTTATGAAGCTTTCTTT.

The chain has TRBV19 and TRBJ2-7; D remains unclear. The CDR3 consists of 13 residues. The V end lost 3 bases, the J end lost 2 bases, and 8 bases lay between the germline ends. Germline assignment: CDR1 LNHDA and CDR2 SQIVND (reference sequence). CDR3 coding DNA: TGTGCCAGTAGTATGAACCGCGCCTACGAGCAGTACTTC. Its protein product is CASSMNRAYEQYF.

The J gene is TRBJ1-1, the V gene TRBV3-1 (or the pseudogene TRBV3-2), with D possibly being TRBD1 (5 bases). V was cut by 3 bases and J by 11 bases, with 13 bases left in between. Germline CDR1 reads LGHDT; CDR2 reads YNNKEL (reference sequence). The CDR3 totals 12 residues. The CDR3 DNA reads TGTGCCAGCAGCCATTCGCAGGGAATTGCTTTCTTT. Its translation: CASSHSQGIAFF.

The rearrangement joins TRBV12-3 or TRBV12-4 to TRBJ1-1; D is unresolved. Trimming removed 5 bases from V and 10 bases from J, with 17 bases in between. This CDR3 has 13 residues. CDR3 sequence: CASSRRAARSAFF. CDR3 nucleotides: TGTGCCAGCAGTAGACGGGCAGCGAGATCAGCTTTCTTT.

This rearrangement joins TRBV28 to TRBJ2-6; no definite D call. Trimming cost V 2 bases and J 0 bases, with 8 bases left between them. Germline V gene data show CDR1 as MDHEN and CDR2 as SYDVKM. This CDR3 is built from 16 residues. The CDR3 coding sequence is TGTGCCAGCAGTTTAACGGAACTCTCTGGGGCCAACGTCCTGACTTTC. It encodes CASSLTELSGANVLTF.

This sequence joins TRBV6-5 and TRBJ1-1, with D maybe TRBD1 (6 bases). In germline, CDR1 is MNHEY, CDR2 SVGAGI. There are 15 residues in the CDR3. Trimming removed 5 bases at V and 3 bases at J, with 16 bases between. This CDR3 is CASSPRDTGDTEAFF. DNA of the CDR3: TGTGCCAGCAGTCCCAGGGACACGGGGGACACTGAAGCTTTCTTT.

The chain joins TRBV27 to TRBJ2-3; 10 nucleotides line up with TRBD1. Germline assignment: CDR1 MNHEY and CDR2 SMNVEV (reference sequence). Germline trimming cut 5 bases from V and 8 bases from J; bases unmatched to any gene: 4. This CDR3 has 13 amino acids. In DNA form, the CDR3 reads TGTGCCAGCAGTGCCGACAGGGGGCGTACGCAGTATTTT. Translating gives CASSADRGRTQYF.

The CDR3 bases are TGTGCCAGTCCATCGGGGGATACGCAGTATTTT. Amino acids: CASPSGDTQYF. The V call is TRBV6-6, the J call TRBJ2-3, with a weak D call TRBD2 (5 bases). The germline V and J ends were trimmed by 9 bases and 6 bases, with 10 bases remaining between them. CDR3 length: 11 residues. Germline values: CDR1 MNHNY, CDR2 SVGAGI (reference sequence).

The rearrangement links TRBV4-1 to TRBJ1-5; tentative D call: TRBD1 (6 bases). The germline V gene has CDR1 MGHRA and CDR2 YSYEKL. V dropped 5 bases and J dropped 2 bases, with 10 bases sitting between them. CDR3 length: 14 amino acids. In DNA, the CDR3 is TGCGCCAGCAGCGGGCGACAGGGCAATCAGCCCCAGCATTTT. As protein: CASSGRQGNQPQHF.

CDR3 region: CASSEDRGPVWTEAFF. The CDR3 nucleotides read TGTGCCAGCAGTGAGGACAGGGGGCCGGTTTGGACTGAAGCTTTCTTT. The chain links TRBV6-1 to TRBJ1-1; 11 bases fit TRBD1. This CDR3 is built from 16 residues. Germline V lookup: CDR1 MNHNS, CDR2 SASEGT. The J segment lost 5 bases and the V segment lost 3 bases, leaving 8 bases of the junction unmatched.